The 29 T cell receptor beta chains below come from one sample, sequenced in a study of T cells in Graves' hyperthyroidism and ophthalmopathy. What was amplified from RNA transcripts were TCR beta CDR3 regions. The HTBI primer set was used in a first-round RT-PCR of the TCR CDR3. One entry per CDR3 protein, called by TCRdb with MiXCR from the multiplex PCR reads. The table lists 500,000 to 650,000 distinct CDR3 sequences, roughly 21% of them singletons. Sequencing was carried out using blood. The receptors derive from a man in his forties with Graves' ophthalmopathy.

J is TRBJ2-7 and V is TRBV20-1; D perhaps matches TRBD1 (5 bases). The germline gives CDR1 DFQATT, CDR2 SNEGSKA (reference sequence). The germline V and J ends were trimmed by 6 bases and 4 bases, with 7 bases remaining between them. The CDR3 totals 10 residues. The CDR3 reads CSAREYEQYF. CDR3 nucleotide sequence: TGCAGTGCCAGGGAATACGAGCAGTACTTC.

The chain links TRBV20-1 to TRBJ1-5, with a tentative D call TRBD1 (5 bases). The ends were cut back, 4 bases at V and 1 base at J, with 11 bases in the middle. Germline CDR1 and CDR2: DFQATT and SNEGSKA (reference sequence). The CDR3 totals 14 residues. Written as DNA, the CDR3 is TGCAGTGCTACCCCGGGGGAAAGCAATCAGCCCCAGCATTTT. This gives the protein CSATPGESNQPQHF.

This clonotype was picked up one time. The chain recombines TRBV5-1 with TRBJ2-1, with D unresolved. Germline lookup yields CDR1 SGHRS and CDR2 YFSETQ. V lost 1 base and J 0 bases, leaving 8 bases between the germline ends. This CDR3 is built from 15 residues. The CDR3 spells CASSLMSNSYNEQFF. The CDR3 nucleotides are TGCGCCAGCAGCTTGATGTCTAACTCCTACAATGAGCAGTTCTTC.

This clonotype came up a few times. The genes are TRBV7-2 and TRBJ1-4; a possible D gene is TRBD1 (5 bases). Germline loops: CDR1 SGHTA, CDR2 FQGNSA. The CDR3 covers 15 residues. V gave up 2 bases and J gave up 8 bases, with 15 bases separating them. The DNA of the CDR3 is TGTGCCAGCAGCTTATTGTTTGGCGGGGGGGAAAAACTGTTTTTT. Amino acid sequence: CASSLLFGGGEKLFF.

The chain's CDR3 is CASSYSAVSNQPQHF. In DNA form, the CDR3 reads TGTGCCAGCAGTTACTCGGCAGTTAGCAATCAGCCCCAGCATTTT. The chain joins TRBV6-2 or TRBV6-3 to TRBJ1-5; the D is unclear. Trimming removed 0 bases from V and 0 bases from J, with 6 bases in between. Germline-derived CDR1 and CDR2 are MNHEY and SVGEGT. The CDR3 extends over 15 amino acids.

This clonotype was seen more than once but under ten times. This chain uses TRBV7-3 with TRBJ2-2, with D perhaps TRBD1 (6 bases). CDR1 is SGHTA, CDR2 FQGTGA, per germline. The CDR3 contains 16 residues. Trimming shortened V by 6 bases and J by 0 bases, and 14 bases separated the two germline ends. The CDR3 here is CASRSAGAPNTGELFF. The CDR3 DNA follows: TGTGCCAGCAGAAGCGCAGGGGCCCCGAACACCGGGGAGCTGTTTTTT.

This clonotype was counted between two and nine times. The chain carries TRBV9 and TRBJ2-7, with D possibly TRBD1 on 8 matching bases. The ends were cut back, 0 bases at V and 6 bases at J, with 13 bases in the middle. Per germline, CDR1 SGDLS and CDR2 YYNGEE. The CDR3 loop spans 14 amino acids. The CDR3 nucleotides read TGTGCCAGCAGCGTAGCACAGGGGGGGGGCGAGCAGTACTTC. It codes for CASSVAQGGGEQYF. Filled out from reference TRBV9 and TRBJ2-7, the complete variable domain reads DSGVTQTPKHLITATGQRVTLRCSPRSGDLSVYWYQQSLDQGLQFLIQYYNGEERAKGNILERFSAQQFPDLHSELNLSSLELGDSALYFCASSVAQGGGEQYFGPGTRLTVT.

In this sample, this clonotype turned up a few times. The rearrangement uses TRBV19 and TRBJ1-2; D gene uncertain. The CDR3 extends over 12 amino acids. Deletions cut 8 bases from V and 8 bases from J, with 15 bases between. Germline CDR1 is LNHDA and CDR2 is SQIVND (reference sequence). This CDR3 reads CASYRLQKGYTF. The DNA of the CDR3 is TGTGCCAGTTATCGCCTACAAAAGGGCTACACCTTC. Full variable domain (missing parts from reference TRBV19 and TRBJ1-2): DGGITQSPKYLFRKEGQNVTLSCEQNLNHDAMYWYRQDPGQGLRLIYYSQIVNDFQKGDIAEGYSVSREKKESFPLTVTSAQKNPTAFYLCASYRLQKGYTFGSGTRLTVV.

This clonotype was counted between two and nine times. CDR3 region: CASSLQNPGLSDYGYTF. CDR3 nucleotides: TGTGCCAGCAGCTTGCAAAACCCGGGGCTGTCCGACTATGGCTACACCTTC. The V and J genes are TRBV7-9 and TRBJ1-2; a weak D match, TRBD1 (5 bases). The CDR3 covers 17 residues. The V gene's germline CDR1 is SEHNR and CDR2 FQNEAQ (reference sequence). V shed 3 bases and J shed 3 bases, with 20 bases lying between them. The variable domain in full, completed from reference TRBV7-9 and TRBJ1-2, reads DTGVSQNPRHKITKRGQNVTFRCDPISEHNRLYWYRQTLGQGPEFLTYFQNEAQLEKSRLLSDRFSAERPKGSFSTLEIQRTEQGDSAMYLCASSLQNPGLSDYGYTFGSGTRLTVV.

This clonotype was counted many times. The gene calls are TRBV7-2 and TRBJ2-3, with 8 bases identical to TRBD2. J gave up 5 bases and V 0 bases, and 4 bases lay outside the gene matches. The CDR3 is made up of 15 amino acids. Per germline, CDR1 SGHTA and CDR2 FQGNSA. The CDR3 region is CASSLAAGAVDTQYF. CDR3 DNA: TGTGCCAGCAGCTTAGCAGCGGGAGCGGTAGATACGCAGTATTTT.

This clonotype was picked up a small number of times. V gene TRBV30 combines with J gene TRBJ2-2; D is uncertain. CDR1 and CDR2 from the germline V gene are GTSNPN and SVGIG (reference sequence). V was pared by 3 bases and J by 5 bases, with 13 bases between. CDR3 length equals 14 residues. CDR3 nucleotide sequence: TGTGCCTGGAGCCGCAGAATGGATACCGGGGAGCTGTTTTTT. Encoded protein: CAWSRRMDTGELFF.

The V gene is TRBV5-1, the J gene TRBJ1-1; D gene uncertain. CDR1 is SGHRS and CDR2 is YFSETQ in the germline V gene. V lost 5 bases, J lost 0 bases, and 5 bases lay in between. CDR3 length: 12 amino acids. The CDR3 here is CASRGMNTEAFF. CDR3 DNA sequence: TGCGCCAGCAGAGGGATGAACACTGAAGCTTTCTTT.

The chain links TRBV3-1 to TRBJ2-3; D is unclear. This CDR3 spans 15 amino acids. From germline, CDR1 is LGHDT and CDR2 YNNKEL (reference sequence). Trimming pared 3 bases from V and 2 bases from J, leaving 12 bases between. CDR3 sequence: CASSQASGVTDTQYF. CDR3 in DNA: TGTGCCAGCAGCCAGGCTAGTGGGGTCACAGATACGCAGTATTTT.

The chain is built from TRBV6-1 and TRBJ2-2, with D possibly TRBD2 on 6 matching bases. Germline V gives CDR1 MNHNS, CDR2 SASEGT. The CDR3 consists of 13 residues. The CDR3 sequence: CVASATNTGELFF. DNA for the CDR3: TGTGTTGCTAGCGCTACGAACACCGGGGAGCTGTTTTTT.

V is TRBV9 and J is TRBJ2-1; 7 bases align to TRBD2. V trimming: 2 bases; J trimming: 7 bases; junction bases outside the gene matches: 6. The CDR3 has 14 amino acids. CDR1 and CDR2 (germline): SGDLS, YYNGEE. This chain's CDR3 is CASSVWAGENEQFF. The CDR3, as DNA: TGTGCCAGCAGCGTCTGGGCGGGAGAAAATGAGCAGTTCTTC.

This clonotype appeared a few times. This chain joins TRBV5-6 and TRBJ2-3; 7 nucleotides align to TRBD2. V was clipped by 3 bases and J by 7 bases; unmatched bases: 11. This CDR3 comprises 15 residues. CDR1 is SGHDT and CDR2 is YYEEEE in the germline V gene. The DNA of the CDR3 is TGTGCCAGCAGCTCTCCGGGACTATCACACTATACGCAGTATTTT. Its translation: CASSSPGLSHYTQYF.

This clonotype has at least ten counts. This chain connects TRBV7-8 to TRBJ1-2; D possibly corresponds to TRBD1 (6 bases). Germline assignment: CDR1 SGHVS and CDR2 FQNEAQ. V shed 5 bases and J shed 7 bases, with 23 bases lying between them. The CDR3 contains 16 residues. The CDR3: CASSQGVTGPQAGYTF. As DNA, the CDR3 is TGTGCCAGCAGCCAAGGGGTGACAGGACCCCAGGCTGGCTACACCTTC.

Note on this clonotype: One end of the junction is discordant with germline, which a read error may explain. J is TRBJ2-1 and V is TRBV28, with D perhaps TRBD1 or TRBD2 (5 bases each). This CDR3 contains 16 residues. Germline loops: CDR1 MDHEN, CDR2 SYDVKM. Here the CDR3 DNA reads TGTGCCAGCAGGGCCGGGACCCTCATTTGGTTTGATGAGCAGTCCTTC. The encoded protein is CASRAGTLIWFDEQSF.

This clonotype was seen ten or more times. The chain is built from TRBV7-2 and TRBJ2-4; tentatively, D is TRBD1 or TRBD2 (5 bases each). Germline V gene data show CDR1 as SGHTA and CDR2 as FQGNSA. With 2 bases removed from V and 5 bases from J, the gap between germline ends came to 7 bases. This CDR3 has 13 residues. Here the CDR3 reads CASSLTGQNIQYF. In DNA, the CDR3 is TGTGCCAGCAGCTTAACGGGACAAAACATTCAGTACTTC.

This clonotype was seen only a few times. The chain is built from TRBV5-1 and TRBJ2-3; either TRBD1 or TRBD2 may supply D (6 bases each). Germline CDR1 SGHRS, CDR2 YFSETQ. V dropped 0 bases and J dropped 3 bases, with 11 bases sitting between them. The CDR3 is made up of 15 amino acids. The CDR3 sequence is CASSLETRGTDTQYF. The CDR3 nucleotides are TGCGCCAGCAGCTTGGAGACTAGGGGGACAGATACGCAGTATTTT.

About this clonotype itself: Possible read error: a much larger clone is one base away. The V call is TRBV11-2, the J call TRBJ2-7, with 9 bases fitting TRBD2. J was trimmed by 3 bases and V by 4 bases; bases with no gene match: 7. In germline, CDR1 is SGHAT, CDR2 FQNNGV. This CDR3 is built from 15 residues. DNA for the CDR3: TGTGCCAGCAGCTCAGCGACTAGCGGAAACTACGAGCAGTACTTC. Protein product: CASSSATSGNYEQYF.

This clonotype has a single count. J is TRBJ1-3 and V is TRBV6-9; D not resolved. This CDR3 comprises 16 residues. V was clipped by 1 base and J by 0 bases, with 10 bases between them. Germline CDR1 MNHGY, CDR2 SVAAGI. CDR3 protein: CASSYYPPSSGNTIYF. In DNA, the CDR3 is TGTGCCAGCAGTTATTACCCACCGAGCTCTGGAAACACCATATATTTT.

This clonotype has just a few counts. The chain couples TRBV5-1 to TRBJ1-1, with D tentatively TRBD1 (6 bases). This CDR3 is built from 15 residues. Trimming removed 4 bases from V and 3 bases from J, with 16 bases in between. The germline CDR1 and CDR2 sequences are SGHRS and YFSETQ. CDR3 loop: CASSRQGMGDTEAFF. The CDR3 DNA sequence: TGCGCCAGCAGCAGGCAGGGGATGGGGGACACTGAAGCTTTCTTT.

This clonotype has only a few counts. The CDR3 reads CASSLTGTRMNTEAFF. In DNA, the CDR3 is TGTGCCAGCAGCTTAACCGGGACACGGATGAACACTGAAGCTTTCTTT. The rearrangement joins TRBV7-8 to TRBJ1-1; D is perhaps TRBD1 (6 bases). The CDR3 contains 16 residues. The ends were cut back, 2 bases at V and 0 bases at J, with 13 bases in the middle. Per the germline V gene, CDR1 is SGHVS and CDR2 is FQNEAQ. The whole variable domain, filled in from reference TRBV7-8 and TRBJ1-1, reads GAGVSQSPRYKVAKRGQDVALRCDPISGHVSLFWYQQALGQGPEFLTYFQNEAQLDKSGLPSDRFFAERPEGSVSTLKIQRTQQEDSAVYLCASSLTGTRMNTEAFFGQGTRLTVV.

This chain uses TRBV20-1 with TRBJ2-1; 9 bases map to TRBD2. Germline V gene data show CDR1 as DFQATT and CDR2 as SNEGSKA (reference sequence). J was trimmed by 6 bases and V by 6 bases; bases with no gene match: 15. The CDR3 is 16 residues long. The CDR3 DNA follows: TGCAGTGCCTCTTTCTACGGGACTAGCATATCCAATGAGCAGTTCTTC. It yields the protein CSASFYGTSISNEQFF.

The chain recombines TRBV10-3 with TRBJ1-5; D remains unclear. The CDR3 loop spans 14 amino acids. Germline V gives CDR1 ENHRY, CDR2 SYGVKD. The V end lost 8 bases, the J end lost 7 bases, and 18 bases lay between the germline ends. The CDR3 protein is CAISDGTAQQPQHF. In nucleotides, the CDR3 is TGTGCCATCTCGGACGGCACGGCGCAACAGCCCCAGCATTTT.

This clonotype was picked up many times. This chain connects TRBV20-1 to TRBJ2-7; 12 bases align to TRBD2. The CDR3 runs 13 residues. Germline CDR1 DFQATT, CDR2 SNEGSKA (reference sequence). V lost 1 base and J lost 9; bases outside the gene matches: 4. The CDR3 protein is CSARATSGSGQYF. CDR3 in DNA: TGCAGTGCTAGAGCGACTAGCGGGAGCGGGCAGTACTTC.

A note on this clonotype: A much larger clone differs from this one at a single base, so this may be a read error. The chain joins TRBV7-2 to TRBJ2-5; TRBD2 matches 9 bases. CDR3 length equals 16 residues. Germline CDR1 and CDR2: SGHTA and FQGNSA. The CDR3 nucleotides read TGTGCCAGCAGCTTGCGGGGGGGGCCCCGAGGGGAGACCCAGTGCTTC. Residues: CASSLRGGPRGETQCF.

The J gene is TRBJ2-5, the V gene TRBV6-1, with 7 nucleotides matching TRBD2. Germline V lookup: CDR1 MNHNS, CDR2 SASEGT. This CDR3 is built from 15 residues. V lost 7 bases to trimming and J lost 5 bases; unmatched junction nucleotides: 13. The CDR3 protein is CASTSWGGSGETQYF. Written as DNA, the CDR3 is TGTGCCAGCACCTCCTGGGGGGGGAGTGGTGAGACCCAGTACTTC.